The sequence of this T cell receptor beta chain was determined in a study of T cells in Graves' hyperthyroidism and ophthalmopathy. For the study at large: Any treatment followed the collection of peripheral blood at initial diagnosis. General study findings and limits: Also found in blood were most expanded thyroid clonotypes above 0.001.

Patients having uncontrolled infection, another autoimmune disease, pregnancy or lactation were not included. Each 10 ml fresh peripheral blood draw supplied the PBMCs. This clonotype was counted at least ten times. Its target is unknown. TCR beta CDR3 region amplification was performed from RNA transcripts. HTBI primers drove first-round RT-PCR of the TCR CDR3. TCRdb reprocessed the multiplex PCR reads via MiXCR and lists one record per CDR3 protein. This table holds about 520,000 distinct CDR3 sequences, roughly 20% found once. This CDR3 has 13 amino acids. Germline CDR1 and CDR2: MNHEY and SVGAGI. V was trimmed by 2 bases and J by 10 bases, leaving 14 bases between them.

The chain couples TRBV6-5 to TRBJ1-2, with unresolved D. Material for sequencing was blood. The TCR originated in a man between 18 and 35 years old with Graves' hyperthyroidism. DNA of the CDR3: TGTGCCAGCAGTTACGGTGGTTATCTAGACTACACCTTC. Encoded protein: CASSYGGYLDYTF.